These 30 T cell receptor beta chains were all obtained from the same sample, sequenced in a study of prognosis after radiotherapy for stage I lung cancer. Two rounds of multiplex PCR amplified TCR beta CDR3 from genomic DNA. The first round of PCR was done with primers that matched each TRBV and TRBJ gene. TCRdb fed the multiplex PCR reads into MiXCR, producing one record per CDR3 protein. This sample yields about 20,000 distinct CDR3 sequences, of which about 40% are seen a single time; around 40% belongs to the top ten. The source was PBMCs, collected before or after stereotactic body radiation therapy (not recorded which). Receptor source: a donor over 45 with non-small cell lung cancer.

This clonotype was seen ten or more times. The V call is TRBV2, the J call TRBJ1-5; D remains unclear. This CDR3 has 12 amino acids. Germline CDR1 SNHLY, CDR2 FYNNEI. Trimming removed 2 bases from V and 7 bases from J, with 6 bases in between. The CDR3 DNA follows: TGTGCCAGCAGTGAAATAGGGCAGCCCCAGCATTTT. Encoded protein: CASSEIGQPQHF.

At least ten counts were recorded for this clonotype. This CDR3 reads CASSRGTASYEQYF. CDR3 in DNA: TGTGCCAGCTCCCGGGGGACAGCCTCCTACGAGCAGTACTTC. The gene calls are TRBV10-3 and TRBJ2-7; possibly TRBD1 for D (7 bases). CDR1 and CDR2 (germline): ENHRY, SYGVKD. The V end lost 10 bases, the J end lost 0 bases, and 16 bases lay between the germline ends. This CDR3 comprises 14 residues.

The J gene is TRBJ1-4, the V gene TRBV20-1; TRBD1 matches 7 bases. The CDR3 is 14 amino acids. With V trimmed by 5 bases and J by 7 bases, 10 bases remained unmatched. Germline-derived CDR1 and CDR2 are DFQATT and SNEGSKA (reference sequence). CDR3 residues: CSAPQDRRSEKLFF. The CDR3 region has the DNA TGCAGTGCTCCTCAGGACAGGCGTAGTGAAAAACTGTTTTTT.

The table lists this clonotype with many counts. The chain recombines TRBV7-9 with TRBJ1-1, with D unclear. Germline V gene sequence: CDR1 SEHNR, CDR2 FQNEAQ (reference sequence). This CDR3 comprises 15 residues. V shed 1 base and J shed 6 bases, with 15 bases lying between them. The CDR3, as DNA: TGTGCCAGCAGCTTAGGACTCCATACTTCGGCTGAAGCTTTCTTT. Protein product: CASSLGLHTSAEAFF.

In regard to this clonotype: Given a far larger clone just one base away, this is likely a sequencing read error. This sequence joins TRBV7-9 and TRBJ2-2; D call uncertain. The CDR3 runs 14 residues. CDR1 and CDR2 (germline): SEHNR, FQNEAQ (reference sequence). Trimming removed 1 base at V and 8 bases at J, with 11 bases between. The CDR3 is CASSLGGIRGELFF. CDR3 nucleotides: TGTGCCAGCAGCTTAGGGGGTATTAGAGGGGAGCTGTTTTTT.

The chain employs TRBV7-2 and TRBJ2-3; tentatively, D is TRBD2 (6 bases). The V gene's germline CDR1 is SGHTA and CDR2 FQGNSA. Deletions cut 5 bases from V and 2 bases from J, with 14 bases between. The CDR3 contains 15 residues. CDR3 coding DNA: TGTGCCAGCAGCCCTACGGGACTCCTCACAGATACGCAGTATTTT. Protein product: CASSPTGLLTDTQYF.

This clonotype was counted at least ten times. The V gene is TRBV20-1, the J gene TRBJ1-5, with a weak D call TRBD1 (5 bases). CDR1 is DFQATT and CDR2 is SNEGSKA in the germline V gene (reference sequence). The CDR3 is 16 amino acids. V lost 3 bases and J 4 bases, leaving 19 bases between the germline ends. Here the CDR3 DNA reads TGCAGTGCTAGGGACGACGGGACCGTAGCTAATCAGCCCCAGCATTTT. Encoded protein: CSARDDGTVANQPQHF.

As regards this clonotype: A read error likely explains this, since a far larger clone differs by one base. This rearrangement joins TRBV6-2 or TRBV6-3 to TRBJ1-4, with D possibly matching TRBD1 (5 bases). The CDR3 consists of 15 residues. Trimming took 5 bases from V and 5 from J, leaving 15 bases between them. Germline V gene data show CDR1 as MNHEY and CDR2 as SVGEGT. The CDR3 loop is CASSGRQCSNEKLFF. The CDR3 DNA sequence: TGTGCCAGCAGTGGTCGACAGTGTTCAAATGAAAAACTGTTTTTT.

In this sample, this clonotype turned up many times. V and J are TRBV14 and TRBJ1-2, with D uncertain. CDR1 is SGHDN, CDR2 FVKESK, per germline. V dropped 6 bases and J dropped 1 base, with 9 bases sitting between them. The CDR3 covers 13 residues. DNA of the CDR3: TGTGCCAGCAGACTCGACGGTAACTATGGCTACACCTTC. This encodes CASRLDGNYGYTF.

This clonotype was recorded at least ten times. The chain employs TRBV6-2 or TRBV6-3 and TRBJ2-1; 9 positions match TRBD1. Trimming at V came to 4 bases and at J to 4 bases, leaving 11 bases not matched to a gene. The CDR3 length is 17 residues. CDR1 and CDR2 (germline): MNHEY, SVGEGT. The CDR3 sequence is CASSFQPGQGLYNEQFF. The CDR3 nucleotides are TGTGCCAGCAGTTTTCAACCGGGACAGGGTCTTTACAATGAGCAGTTCTTC.

This clonotype appeared many times. One end of the junction does not line up with germline, which may come from a read error. The chain has TRBV5-1 and TRBJ1-3; D is ambiguous. Looked up from germline, CDR1 is SGHRS and CDR2 is YFSETQ. CDR3 length: 15 residues. CDR3 amino acids: CASRLEMESGNTIYF. For the CDR3, the DNA is TGCGCCAGCAGATTGGAGATGGAATCTGGAAACACCATATATTTT.

Note on this clonotype: A far larger clone differs by one base, so this is likely a read error. This chain joins TRBV6-5 and TRBJ2-1, with 15 nucleotides matching TRBD2. Germline CDR1 reads MNHEY; CDR2 reads SVGAGI. The CDR3 spans 16 residues. Here the CDR3 DNA reads TGTACCAGCAGCCTCGGACTAGCGGGGGGGCCGGGTGAGCAGTTCTTC. It translates to CTSSLGLAGGPGEQFF.

This clonotype was seen repeatedly, ten times or more. This chain connects TRBV2 to TRBJ1-6; perhaps TRBD1 as D (6 bases). Trimming stripped 4 bases from V and 7 bases from J, with 14 bases between. The length of the CDR3 is 15 residues. The germline V gene encodes CDR1 SNHLY and CDR2 FYNNEI. The CDR3 protein is CASSGLEGTNSPLHF. The CDR3 nucleotides are TGTGCCAGCAGTGGGCTGGAGGGGACAAATTCACCCCTCCACTTT.

Notes on this clonotype: This sequence is one base from a far larger clone and is likely a read error. This chain connects TRBV7-9 to TRBJ1-2, with TRBD1 identical over 10 bases. CDR3 length: 16 amino acids. Per the germline V gene, CDR1 is SEHNR and CDR2 is FQNEAQ (reference sequence). The CDR3 protein is CASSPEGDRGGDGYNF. The CDR3 DNA follows: TGTGCCAGCAGCCCGGAAGGGGACAGGGGAGGAGATGGCTACAACTTC.

This clonotype appeared many times. V is TRBV9 and J is TRBJ1-4; 7 bases match TRBD1. The CDR3 contains 15 residues. The germline gives CDR1 SGDLS, CDR2 YYNGEE. V gave up 1 base and J gave up 3 bases; unmatched junction bases: 3. CDR3 sequence (DNA): TGTGCCAGCAGCGTATCGCAGGGGGCTAATGAAAAACTGTTTTTT. This translates into CASSVSQGANEKLFF.

Only one count was recorded for this clonotype. V gene TRBV6-2 or TRBV6-3 combines with J gene TRBJ1-2; the D is unclear. The V gene's germline CDR1 is MNHEY and CDR2 SVGEGT. There are 14 residues in the CDR3. Trimming shortened V by 6 bases and J by 7 bases, and 18 bases separated the two germline ends. The CDR3 DNA follows: TGTGCCAGCAGCAACATTCAGGTGGATTTTGGCTACACCTTC. Its protein is CASSNIQVDFGYTF.

In its sample, this clonotype ranks as medium-sized. The chain has TRBV2 and TRBJ1-1; D unresolved. Germline CDR1 is SNHLY and CDR2 is FYNNEI. The CDR3 runs to 13 residues. Trimming removed 5 bases at V and 0 bases at J, with 7 bases between. In nucleotides, the CDR3 is TGTGCCAGCAGTCCGGGGATGAACACTGAAGCTTTCTTT. It specifies CASSPGMNTEAFF.

The CDR3 bases are TGTGCCAGCAGTGGGAGCGGGAGAAGTGAGCAGTTCTTC. Protein: CASSGSGRSEQFF. The chain combines TRBV28 with TRBJ2-1; 8 bases line up with TRBD2. The V segment lost 5 bases and the J segment 9 bases; nucleotides outside the gene matches: 6. The CDR3 loop spans 13 amino acids. CDR1 MDHEN and CDR2 SYDVKM come from the germline V gene.

V gene TRBV2 combines with J gene TRBJ2-3; 7 nucleotides match TRBD2. The CDR3 is 14 residues long. Trimming took 9 bases from V and 4 from J; bases not matched to a gene: 10. Germline V gene data show CDR1 as SNHLY and CDR2 as FYNNEI. Here the CDR3 reads CASGGGSIADTQYF. The CDR3, as DNA: TGTGCCAGTGGGGGGGGGTCTATCGCAGATACGCAGTATTTT.

This clonotype was recorded at least ten times. This rearrangement joins TRBV6-1 to TRBJ1-5; D perhaps matches TRBD1 (6 bases). V was clipped by 5 bases and J by 13 bases, with 12 bases between them. The CDR3 runs to 11 residues. Germline values: CDR1 MNHNS, CDR2 SASEGT. This CDR3 is CASSIQGHQHF. The CDR3 DNA sequence: TGTGCCAGCAGTATACAGGGCCATCAGCATTTT.

This clonotype was observed once. V usage is TRBV11-3 and J usage is TRBJ1-1, with D uncertain. This CDR3 contains 13 residues. The V end lost 8 bases, the J end lost 2 bases, and 12 bases lay between the germline ends. Germline V gene lookup returns CDR1 SGHNT and CDR2 YENEEA. CDR3 sequence reads: CASAEEPNTEAFF. The CDR3 DNA reads TGTGCCAGCGCGGAGGAGCCAAACACTGAAGCTTTCTTT.

The gene calls are TRBV5-1 and TRBJ1-2; no clear D gene. V lost 0 bases to trimming and J lost 4 bases, with 10 bases between them. The CDR3 runs 14 residues. Germline CDR1 is SGHRS and CDR2 is YFSETQ. The CDR3 nucleotides read TGCGCCAGCAGCTTGGCGCAGGAAGGCTATGGCTACACCTTC. Translation gives CASSLAQEGYGYTF.

With respect to this clonotype: A much larger clone is a single base away; this may be a read error. V and J are TRBV5-6 and TRBJ1-1, with 11 bases identical to TRBD1. The CDR3 runs to 16 residues. Germline V gene sequence: CDR1 SGHDT, CDR2 YYEEEE. V trimming: 4 bases; J trimming: 7 bases; junction bases outside the gene matches: 12. CDR3 in DNA: TGTGCCAGCAGCCGAGGACAGGGGGCTCAGGGGGATGAAGCTTTCTTT. Translating gives CASSRGQGAQGDEAFF.

This clonotype was picked up many times. The chain uses TRBV28 and TRBJ2-3, with 7 bases identical to TRBD2. Losses at the gene ends were 6 bases for V and 2 bases for J; bases not matched to a gene: 11. Germline CDR1 is MDHEN and CDR2 is SYDVKM. This CDR3 is built from 16 residues. Here the CDR3 reads CASSPSSGGATDTQYF. In nucleotides, the CDR3 is TGTGCCAGCAGCCCATCTAGCGGAGGTGCCACAGATACGCAGTATTTT.

For the CDR3, the DNA is TGTGCCAGCAGCGTAGGTGGACAGGGAAACATTCAGTACTTC. Translating gives CASSVGGQGNIQYF. The V and J genes are TRBV9 and TRBJ2-4; 8 bases are shared with TRBD1. J gave up 6 bases and V 0 bases, and 2 bases lay outside the gene matches. Germline values: CDR1 SGDLS, CDR2 YYNGEE. The CDR3 is made up of 14 amino acids.

A remark on this clonotype: A far larger clone is one base from this, pointing to a likely read error. The chain uses TRBV6-4 and TRBJ2-3; either TRBD1 or TRBD2 may fit D (7 bases each). Germline CDR1 reads MRHNA; CDR2 reads SNTAGT. This CDR3 spans 18 amino acids. The V end lost 3 bases, the J end lost 6 bases, and 25 bases lay between the germline ends. The CDR3 loop reads CASSDALGGTVFVDTQYF. The CDR3 DNA reads TGTGCCAGCAGTGATGCGCTGGGGGGGACAGTGTTTGTGGATACGCAGTATTTT.

Of note for this clonotype: A single base separates this from a much larger clone, so it may be a read error. The genes are TRBV6-2 or TRBV6-3 and TRBJ2-5, with 7 nucleotides matching TRBD2. Germline V gene sequence: CDR1 MNHEY, CDR2 SVGEGT. This CDR3 has 18 amino acids. CDR3 nucleotides: TGTGCCAGAAGTTACTCCGGGGGACTAACAGGTTACCAAGAGACCCAGTACTTC. Translation gives CARSYSGGLTGYQETQYF.

A note on this clonotype: A far larger clone is only one base removed, so a read error is likely. This chain uses TRBV6-8 with TRBJ2-7, with TRBD2 matching over 9 bases. The CDR3 is 15 amino acids. The germline CDR1 and CDR2 sequences are MNHGY and SAAAGT. After removal of 11 bases from V and 1 base from J, the junction contained 12 bases not matched to a gene. CDR3 nucleotide sequence: TGTGCCGGCACTGAGGGACTAGCCCCTTCCTACGAGCAGTACTTC. Its translation: CAGTEGLAPSYEQYF.

This clonotype was counted many times. The rearrangement links TRBV7-2 to TRBJ2-1; D is tentatively TRBD1 or TRBD2 (5 bases each). The germline V and J ends were trimmed by 5 bases and 2 bases, with 13 bases remaining between them. CDR1 and CDR2 (germline): SGHTA, FQGNSA. CDR3 length equals 15 residues. CDR3 sequence reads: CASSMDTRAYNEQFF. CDR3 sequence (DNA): TGTGCCAGCAGCATGGACACGAGGGCCTACAATGAGCAGTTCTTC. The full variable domain, in which reference TRBV7-2 and TRBJ2-1 provide the parts outside the CDR3, is GAGVSQSPSNKVTEKGKDVELRCDPISGHTALYWYRQSLGQGLEFLIYFQGNSAPDKSGLPSDRFSAERTGGSVSTLTIQRTQQEDSAVYLCASSMDTRAYNEQFFGPGTRLTVL.

This clonotype was detected many times. This chain joins TRBV27 and TRBJ2-3, with 9 bases aligning to TRBD2. Germline assignment: CDR1 MNHEY and CDR2 SMNVEV (reference sequence). Trimming at V came to 8 bases and at J to 4 bases, leaving 4 bases not matched to a gene. CDR3 size: 13 residues. The CDR3 sequence is CASCSGSPDTQYF. The CDR3 nucleotides are TGTGCCAGCTGTAGCGGGAGCCCAGATACGCAGTATTTT.